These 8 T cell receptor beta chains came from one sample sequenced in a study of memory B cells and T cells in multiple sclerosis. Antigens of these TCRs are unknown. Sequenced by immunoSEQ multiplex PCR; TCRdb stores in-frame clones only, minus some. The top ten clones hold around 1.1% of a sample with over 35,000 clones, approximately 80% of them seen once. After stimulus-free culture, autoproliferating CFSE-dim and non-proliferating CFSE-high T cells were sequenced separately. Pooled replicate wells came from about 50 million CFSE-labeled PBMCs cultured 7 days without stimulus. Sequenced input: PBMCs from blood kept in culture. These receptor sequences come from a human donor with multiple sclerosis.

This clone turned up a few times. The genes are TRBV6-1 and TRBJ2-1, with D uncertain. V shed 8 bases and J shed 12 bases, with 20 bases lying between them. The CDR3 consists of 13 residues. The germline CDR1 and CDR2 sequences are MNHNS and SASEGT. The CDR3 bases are TGTGCCAGCGTAGTAGTTGGGCGGAGTGCGCAGTTCTTC. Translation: CASVVVGRSAQFF.

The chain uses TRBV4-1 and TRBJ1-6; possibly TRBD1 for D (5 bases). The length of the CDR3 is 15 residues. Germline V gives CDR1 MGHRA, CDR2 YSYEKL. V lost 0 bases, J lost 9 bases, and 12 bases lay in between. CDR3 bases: TGCGCCAGCAGCCAAGACTGGGGGTTTGGTTCACCCCTCCACTTT. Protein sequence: CASSQDWGFGSPLHF.

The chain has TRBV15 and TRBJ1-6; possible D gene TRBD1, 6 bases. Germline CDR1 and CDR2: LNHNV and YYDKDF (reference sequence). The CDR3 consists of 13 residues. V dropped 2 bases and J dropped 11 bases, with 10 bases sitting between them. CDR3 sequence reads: CATSRKNRAPLHF. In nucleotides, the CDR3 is TGTGCCACCAGCAGAAAGAACAGGGCACCCCTCCACTTT. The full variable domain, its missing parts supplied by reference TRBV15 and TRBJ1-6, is DAMVIQNPRYQVTQFGKPVTLSCSQTLNHNVMYWYQQKSSQAPKLLFHYYDKDFNNEADTPDNFQSRRPNTSFCFLDIRSPGLGDTAMYLCATSRKNRAPLHFGNGTRLTVT.

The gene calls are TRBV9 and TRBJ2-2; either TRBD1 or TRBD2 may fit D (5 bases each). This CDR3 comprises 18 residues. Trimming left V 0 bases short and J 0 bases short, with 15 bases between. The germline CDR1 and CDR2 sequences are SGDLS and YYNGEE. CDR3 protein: CASSVARGRPSNTGELFF. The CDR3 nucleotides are TGTGCCAGCAGCGTAGCTAGGGGACGCCCCTCGAACACCGGGGAGCTGTTTTTT.

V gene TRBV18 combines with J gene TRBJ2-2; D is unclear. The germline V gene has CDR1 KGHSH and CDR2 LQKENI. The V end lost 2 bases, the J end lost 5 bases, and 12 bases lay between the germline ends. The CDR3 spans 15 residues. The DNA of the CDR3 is TGTGCCAGCTCACCAGTAAGGGAAGGAACCGGGGAGCTGTTTTTT. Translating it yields CASSPVREGTGELFF. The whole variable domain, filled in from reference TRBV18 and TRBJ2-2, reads NAGVMQNPRHLVRRRGQEARLRCSPMKGHSHVYWYRQLPEEGLKFMVYLQKENIIDESGMPKERFSAEFPKEGPSILRIQQVVRGDSAAYFCASSPVREGTGELFFGEGSRLTVL.

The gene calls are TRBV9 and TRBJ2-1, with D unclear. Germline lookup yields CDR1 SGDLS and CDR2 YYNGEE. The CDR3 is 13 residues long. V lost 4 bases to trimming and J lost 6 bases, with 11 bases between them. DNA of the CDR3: TGTGCCAGCAGCCGCGGATTTGTCAATGAGCAGTTCTTC. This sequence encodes CASSRGFVNEQFF.

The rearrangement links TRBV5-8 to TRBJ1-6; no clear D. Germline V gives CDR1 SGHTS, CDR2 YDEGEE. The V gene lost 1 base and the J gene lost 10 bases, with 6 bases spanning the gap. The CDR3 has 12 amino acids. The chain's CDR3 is CASSLWASPLHF. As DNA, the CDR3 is TGTGCCAGCAGCTTGTGGGCGTCACCCCTCCACTTT. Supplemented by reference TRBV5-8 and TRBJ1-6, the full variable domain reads EAGVTQSPTHLIKTRGQQATLRCSPISGHTSVYWYQQALGLGLQFLLWYDEGEERNRGNFPPRFSGRQFPNYSSELNVNALELEDSALYLCASSLWASPLHFGNGTRLTVT.

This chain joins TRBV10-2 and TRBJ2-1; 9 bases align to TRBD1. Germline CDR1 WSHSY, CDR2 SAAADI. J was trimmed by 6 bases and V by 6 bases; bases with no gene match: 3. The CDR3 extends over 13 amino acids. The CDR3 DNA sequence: TGCGCCAGCAGGCTGACAGGGGGCAATGAGCAGTTCTTC. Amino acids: CASRLTGGNEQFF.